This T cell receptor (beta chain) was obtained from a study of blood T cells in healthy people across ages. Trimming at V came to 6 bases and at J to 5 bases, leaving 6 bases not matched to a gene. CDR3 length: 15 residues. Germline V lookup: CDR1 SNHLY, CDR2 FYNNEI. For this clonotype: Its antigen is undetermined.

Broader study findings: With naive T cell percentage, TCR beta diversity showed a strong correlation.

A second roughly 7 to 11 cycle PCR used barcoded and J-beta primers. TCRdb ran MiXCR on the 5' RACE reads and lists one entry per CDR3 protein. Among some 1,000,000 distinct CDR3 sequences, 20% to 25% were seen once, and the ten largest hold approximately 0.71%. RNA extraction gave at least 5.5 micrograms of total RNA per sample. Another study also made use of these data, one on T cells of mothers and their children. As that report states: The effect of thymic selection on TCR recombination output is similar between related and unrelated pairs.

The origin of this receptor is a girl aged 2 to 10 in good health. This chain joins TRBV2 and TRBJ2-2; 10 bases fit TRBD2. Sequencing was carried out using blood. The CDR3 DNA is TGTGCCAGCAGGGAATTTAGCGGGGGGACCGGGGAGCTGTTTTTT. Protein product: CASREFSGGTGELFF.